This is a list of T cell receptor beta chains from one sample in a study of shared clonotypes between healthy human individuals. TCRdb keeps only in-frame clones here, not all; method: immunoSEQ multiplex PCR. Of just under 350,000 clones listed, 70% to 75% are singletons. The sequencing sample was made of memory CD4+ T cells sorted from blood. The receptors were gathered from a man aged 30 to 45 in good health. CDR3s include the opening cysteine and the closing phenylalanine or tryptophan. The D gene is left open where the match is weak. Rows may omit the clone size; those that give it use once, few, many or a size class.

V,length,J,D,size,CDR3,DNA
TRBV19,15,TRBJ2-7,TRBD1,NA,CASSTSGRGRFEQYF,TGTGCCAGTAGTACCTCGGGCAGGGGGCGCTTTGAGCAGTACTTC
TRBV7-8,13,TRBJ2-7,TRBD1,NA,CASSFHRGREQYF,TGTGCCAGCAGCTTCCACAGGGGGCGCGAGCAGTACTTC
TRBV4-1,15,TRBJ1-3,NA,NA,CASSFLHLSGNTIYF,TGCGCCAGCAGCTTCCTTCACCTCTCTGGAAACACCATATATTTT
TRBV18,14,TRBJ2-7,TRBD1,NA,CASSKQGSSYEQYF,TGTGCCAGCTCCAAACAGGGGAGCTCCTACGAGCAGTACTTC
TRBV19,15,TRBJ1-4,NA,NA,CASTTSLLGNEKLFF,TGTGCCAGTACTACATCTTTACTGGGGAATGAAAAACTGTTTTTT
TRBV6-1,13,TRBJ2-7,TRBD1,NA,CASSRDRGREQYF,TGTGCCAGCAGTAGGGACAGGGGGCGCGAGCAGTACTTC
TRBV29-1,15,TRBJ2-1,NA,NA,CSVVRGSGFSHEQFF,TGCAGCGTTGTTCGAGGGAGCGGGTTCTCTCATGAGCAGTTCTTC
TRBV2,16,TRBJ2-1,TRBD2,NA,CASSEAGGSSYNEQFF,TGTGCCAGCAGTGAAGCGGGCGGGAGCTCCTACAATGAGCAGTTCTTC
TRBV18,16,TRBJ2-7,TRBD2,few,CASSPTSGHLSYEQYF,TGTGCCAGCTCACCGACTAGCGGGCACTTATCCTACGAGCAGTACTTC
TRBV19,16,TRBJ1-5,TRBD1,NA,CASSFAGTVGHQPQHF,TGTGCCAGTAGTTTCGCCGGGACAGTAGGCCATCAGCCCCAGCATTTT
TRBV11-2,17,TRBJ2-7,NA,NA,CASSLWPRSSISYEQYF,TGTGCCAGCAGCTTATGGCCCCGCTCGTCCATTTCCTACGAGCAGTACTTC
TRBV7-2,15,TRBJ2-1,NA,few,CASSSQGPFGNEQFF,TGTGCCAGCAGCTCCCAAGGGCCCTTCGGCAATGAGCAGTTCTTC
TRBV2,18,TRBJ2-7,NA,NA,CASRSQTGGPGLAVEQYF,TGTGCCAGCAGGAGTCAGACAGGGGGCCCGGGACTAGCGGTCGAGCAGTACTTC
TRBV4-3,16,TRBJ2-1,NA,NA,CASSQEAGWAYNEQFF,TGCGCCAGCAGCCAAGAAGCAGGGTGGGCCTACAATGAGCAGTTCTTC
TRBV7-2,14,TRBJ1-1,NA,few,CASPRAGLNTEAFF,TGTGCCAGCCCTCGGGCGGGGTTGAACACTGAAGCTTTCTTT
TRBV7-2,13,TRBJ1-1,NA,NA,CASSLKWNTEAFF,TGTGCCAGCAGCTTAAAATGGAACACTGAAGCTTTCTTT
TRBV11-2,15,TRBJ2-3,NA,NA,CASSRDSSGTDTQYF,TGTGCCAGCAGTCGGGACTCCTCGGGGACAGATACGCAGTATTTT
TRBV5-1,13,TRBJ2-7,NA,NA,CASSPRVDYEQYF,TGCGCCAGCAGTCCCAGGGTTGACTACGAGCAGTACTTC
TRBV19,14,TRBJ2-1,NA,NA,CASSKGTRYNEQFF,TGTGCCAGTTCCAAGGGTACTAGGTACAATGAGCAGTTCTTC
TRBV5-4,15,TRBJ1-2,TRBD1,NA,CASSLAWATGEGYTF,TGTGCCAGCAGCTTGGCCTGGGCTACAGGGGAAGGCTACACCTTC
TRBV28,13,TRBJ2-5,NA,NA,CASKQGGIETQYF,TGTGCCAGCAAACAGGGTGGTATCGAGACCCAGTACTTC
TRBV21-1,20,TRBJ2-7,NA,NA,CASSRRTSGPPLRTIYEQYF,TGTGCCAGCAGCAGACGGACTAGCGGGCCACCTCTACGGACTATTTACGAGCAGTACTTC
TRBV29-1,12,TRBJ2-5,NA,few,CSGTSSQETQYF,TGCAGCGGGACCTCCTCCCAAGAGACCCAGTACTTC
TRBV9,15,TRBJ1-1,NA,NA,CASSVGIPRNTEAFF,TGTGCCAGCAGCGTAGGAATTCCCAGGAACACTGAAGCTTTCTTT
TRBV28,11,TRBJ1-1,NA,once,CASSPLSEAFF,TGTGCCAGCAGCCCCTTATCTGAAGCTTTCTTT
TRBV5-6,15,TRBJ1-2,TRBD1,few,CASSPTRQGRNGYTF,TGTGCCAGCAGCCCGACCAGACAGGGGAGGAATGGCTACACCTTC
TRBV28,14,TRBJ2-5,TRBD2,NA,CASSPLAGRETQYF,TGTGCCAGCAGTCCCCTTGCCGGGAGGGAGACCCAGTACTTC
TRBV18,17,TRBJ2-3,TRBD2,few,CASSPIALAGGMDTQYF,TGTGCCAGCTCACCAATCGCACTAGCGGGAGGGATGGATACGCAGTATTTT
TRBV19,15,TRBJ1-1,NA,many,CASSIYQASNTEAFF,TGTGCCAGCTCAATCTATCAGGCCTCGAACACTGAAGCTTTCTTT
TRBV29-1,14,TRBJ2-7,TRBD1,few,CSAGRTGGNYEQYF,TGCAGCGCCGGTCGGACAGGGGGAAACTACGAGCAGTACTTC
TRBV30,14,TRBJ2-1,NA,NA,CAWERLGGGNEQFF,TGTGCCTGGGAGCGACTAGGGGGTGGAAATGAGCAGTTCTTC
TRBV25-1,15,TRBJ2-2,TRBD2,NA,CASTPSGSLSGELFF,TGTGCCAGCACTCCAAGCGGGAGTCTCTCCGGGGAGCTGTTTTTT
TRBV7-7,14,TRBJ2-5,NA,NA,CASSLSRVQETQYF,TGTGCTAGCAGCTTATCGAGGGTCCAAGAGACCCAGTACTTC
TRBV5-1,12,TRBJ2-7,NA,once,CASSLSGNEQYF,TGCGCCAGCAGCTTGTCTGGAAACGAGCAGTACTTC
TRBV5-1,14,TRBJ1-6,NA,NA,CASGQGGSGSPLHF,TGCGCCAGCGGGCAGGGTGGTTCGGGTTCACCCCTCCACTTT
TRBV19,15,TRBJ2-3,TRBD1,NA,CASSTGQGHTDTQYF,TGTGCCAGTAGTACGGGACAGGGGCACACAGATACGCAGTATTTT
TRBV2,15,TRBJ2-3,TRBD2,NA,CASSDGLAGTDTQYF,TGTGCCAGCAGTGATGGACTAGCGGGCACAGATACGCAGTATTTT
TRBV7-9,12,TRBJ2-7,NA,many,CASRRQVHEQYF,TGTGCCAGCAGGCGTCAGGTCCACGAGCAGTACTTC
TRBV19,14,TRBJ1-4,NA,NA,CASSETRPNEKLFF,TGTGCCAGTAGCGAAACAAGGCCCAATGAAAAACTGTTTTTT
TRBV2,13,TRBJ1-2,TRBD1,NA,CASSGQGDYGYTF,TGTGCCAGCAGCGGACAGGGAGACTATGGCTACACCTTC
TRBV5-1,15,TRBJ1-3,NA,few,CASSLGGISGNTIYF,TGCGCCAGCAGCTTGGGGGGTATTTCTGGAAACACCATATATTTT
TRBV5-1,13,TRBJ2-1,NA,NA,CASTRDSYNEQFF,TGCGCCAGCACTCGGGACTCCTACAATGAGCAGTTCTTC
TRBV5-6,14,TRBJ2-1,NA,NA,CASSLKHRNNEQFF,TGTGCCAGCAGCTTGAAGCACCGAAACAATGAGCAGTTCTTC
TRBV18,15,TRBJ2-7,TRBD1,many,CASSSPGQGEGEQYF,TGTGCCAGCTCATCTCCGGGACAGGGGGAGGGCGAGCAGTACTTC
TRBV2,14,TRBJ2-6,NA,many,CASGRGSGANVLTF,TGTGCCAGCGGTCGGGGTTCTGGGGCCAACGTCCTGACTTTC
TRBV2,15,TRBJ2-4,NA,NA,CASAAQGGGKNIQYF,TGTGCCAGCGCAGCTCAAGGGGGGGGCAAAAACATTCAGTACTTC
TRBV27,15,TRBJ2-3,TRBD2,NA,CASSLTGLAGGTQYF,TGTGCCAGCAGTTTAACGGGACTAGCGGGAGGTACGCAGTATTTT
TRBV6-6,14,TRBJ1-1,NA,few,CASSYRQMNTEAFF,TGTGCCAGCAGTTATAGGCAGATGAACACTGAAGCTTTCTTT
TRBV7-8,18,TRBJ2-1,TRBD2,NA,CASSLAHRREGFYNEQFF,TGTGCCAGCAGCTTAGCGCACAGGCGGGAGGGCTTCTACAATGAGCAGTTCTTC
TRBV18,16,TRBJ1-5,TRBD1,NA,CASSPATGQGYQPQHF,TGTGCCAGCTCACCAGCGACGGGACAGGGATATCAGCCCCAGCATTTT
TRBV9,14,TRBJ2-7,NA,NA,CASSDSGFSYEQYF,TGTGCCAGCAGCGATTCGGGGTTCTCCTACGAGCAGTACTTC
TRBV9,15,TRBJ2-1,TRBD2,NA,CASSPTSGSYNEQFF,TGTGCCAGCAGCCCTACTAGCGGGAGCTACAATGAGCAGTTCTTC